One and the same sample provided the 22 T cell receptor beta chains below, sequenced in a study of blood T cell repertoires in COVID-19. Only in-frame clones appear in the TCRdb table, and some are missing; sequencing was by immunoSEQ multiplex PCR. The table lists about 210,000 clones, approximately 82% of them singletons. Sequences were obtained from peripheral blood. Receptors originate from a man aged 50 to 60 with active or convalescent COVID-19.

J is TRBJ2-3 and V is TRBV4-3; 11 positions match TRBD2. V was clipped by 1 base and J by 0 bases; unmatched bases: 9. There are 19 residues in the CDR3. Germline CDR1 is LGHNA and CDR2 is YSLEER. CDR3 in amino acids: CASSQGVAGGPESTDTQYF. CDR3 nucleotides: TGCGCCAGCAGCCAAGGTGTAGCGGGGGGGCCTGAAAGCACAGATACGCAGTATTTT.

The CDR3 sequence: CASSLGPSGGATGELFF. The CDR3 coding sequence is TGCGCCAGCAGCTTGGGCCCCAGCGGGGGGGCCACCGGGGAGCTGTTTTTT. The chain is built from TRBV5-1 and TRBJ2-2; TRBD2 matches at 10 bases. Germline V gene data show CDR1 as SGHRS and CDR2 as YFSETQ. This CDR3 is built from 17 residues. Losses at the gene ends were 0 bases for V and 4 bases for J; bases not matched to a gene: 6.

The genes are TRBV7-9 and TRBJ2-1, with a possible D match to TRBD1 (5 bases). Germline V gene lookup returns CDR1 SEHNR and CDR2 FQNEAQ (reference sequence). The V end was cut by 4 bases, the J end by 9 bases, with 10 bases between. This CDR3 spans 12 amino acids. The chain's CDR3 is CASSSMQGEQFF. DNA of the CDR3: TGTGCCAGCAGCTCGATGCAGGGTGAGCAGTTCTTC.

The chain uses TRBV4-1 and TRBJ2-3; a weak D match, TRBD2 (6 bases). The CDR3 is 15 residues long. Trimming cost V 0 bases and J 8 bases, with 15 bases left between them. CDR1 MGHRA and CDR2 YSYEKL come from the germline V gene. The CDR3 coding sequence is TGCGCCAGCAGCCAAGACCGGGGCAGTAGCGGTACGCAGTATTTT. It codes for CASSQDRGSSGTQYF.

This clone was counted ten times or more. The CDR3 DNA follows: TGTGCCAGCAGCCCCCCGTCCAGGGGGCTTGAGCAGTACTTC. Translated, it gives CASSPPSRGLEQYF. This rearrangement joins TRBV7-8 to TRBJ2-7; 8 bases are shared with TRBD1. Germline lookup yields CDR1 SGHVS and CDR2 FQNEAQ. The ends lost 5 bases at V and 7 bases at J; junction bases unmatched: 10. The CDR3 is 14 amino acids.

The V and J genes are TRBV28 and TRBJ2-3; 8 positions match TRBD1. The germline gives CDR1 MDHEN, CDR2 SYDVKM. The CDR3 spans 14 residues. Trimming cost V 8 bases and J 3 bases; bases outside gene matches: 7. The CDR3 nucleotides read TGTGCCAGCGGGTACAGGGGGTGGACAGATACGCAGTATTTT. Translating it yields CASGYRGWTDTQYF.

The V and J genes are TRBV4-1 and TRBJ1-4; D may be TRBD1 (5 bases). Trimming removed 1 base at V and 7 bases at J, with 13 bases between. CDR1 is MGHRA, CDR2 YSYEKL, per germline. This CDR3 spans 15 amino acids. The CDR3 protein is CASSQGREGFEKLFF. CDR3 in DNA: TGCGCCAGCAGCCAAGGCAGGGAGGGCTTTGAAAAACTGTTTTTT.

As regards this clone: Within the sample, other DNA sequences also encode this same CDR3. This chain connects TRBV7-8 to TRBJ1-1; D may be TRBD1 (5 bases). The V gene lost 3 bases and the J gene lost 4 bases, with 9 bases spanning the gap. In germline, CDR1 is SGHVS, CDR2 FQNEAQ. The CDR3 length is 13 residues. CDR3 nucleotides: TGTGCCAGCAGCTTGCAGGGCGTCACTGAAGCTTTCTTT. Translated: CASSLQGVTEAFF.

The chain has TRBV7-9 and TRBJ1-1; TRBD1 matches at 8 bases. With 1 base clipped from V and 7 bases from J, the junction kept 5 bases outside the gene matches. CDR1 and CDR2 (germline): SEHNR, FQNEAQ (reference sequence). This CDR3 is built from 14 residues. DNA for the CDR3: TGTGCCAGCAGCTTAGTGACAGGGGCCTTTGAAGCTTTCTTT. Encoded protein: CASSLVTGAFEAFF.

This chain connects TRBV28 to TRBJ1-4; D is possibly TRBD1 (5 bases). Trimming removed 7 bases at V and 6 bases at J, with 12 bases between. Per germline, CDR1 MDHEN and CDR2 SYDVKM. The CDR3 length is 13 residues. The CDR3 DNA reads TGTGCCAGCAAGGGGCCGCTTGATGAAAAACTGTTTTTT. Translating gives CASKGPLDEKLFF.

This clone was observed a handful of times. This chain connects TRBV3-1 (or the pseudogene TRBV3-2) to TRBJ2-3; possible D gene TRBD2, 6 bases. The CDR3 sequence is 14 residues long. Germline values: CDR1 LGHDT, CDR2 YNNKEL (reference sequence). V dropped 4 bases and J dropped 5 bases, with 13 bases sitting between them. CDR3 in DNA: TGTGCCAGCAGCCTTGGGACTGGGGTAGATACGCAGTATTTT. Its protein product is CASSLGTGVDTQYF.

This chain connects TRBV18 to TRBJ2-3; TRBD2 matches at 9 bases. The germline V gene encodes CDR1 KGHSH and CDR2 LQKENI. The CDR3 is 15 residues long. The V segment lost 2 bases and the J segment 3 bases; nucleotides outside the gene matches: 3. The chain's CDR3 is CASSPTAGGTDTQYF. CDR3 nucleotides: TGTGCCAGCTCACCAACGGCGGGGGGGACAGATACGCAGTATTTT. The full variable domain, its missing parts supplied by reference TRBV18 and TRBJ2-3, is NAGVMQNPRHLVRRRGQEARLRCSPMKGHSHVYWYRQLPEEGLKFMVYLQKENIIDESGMPKERFSAEFPKEGPSILRIQQVVRGDSAAYFCASSPTAGGTDTQYFGPGTRLTVL.

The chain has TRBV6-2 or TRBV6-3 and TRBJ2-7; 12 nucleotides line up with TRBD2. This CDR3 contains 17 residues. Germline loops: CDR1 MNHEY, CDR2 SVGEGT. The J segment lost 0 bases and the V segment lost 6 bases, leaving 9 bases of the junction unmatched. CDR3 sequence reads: CASSTTSGRLYSYEQYF. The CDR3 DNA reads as TGTGCCAGCAGCACCACTAGCGGGAGGCTTTACTCCTACGAGCAGTACTTC.

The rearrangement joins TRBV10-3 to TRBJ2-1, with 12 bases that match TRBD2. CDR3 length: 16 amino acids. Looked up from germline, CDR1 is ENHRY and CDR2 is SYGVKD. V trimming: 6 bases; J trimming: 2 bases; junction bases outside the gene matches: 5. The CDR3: CAIRQGTSGPYNEQFF. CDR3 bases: TGTGCCATCAGGCAAGGGACTAGCGGGCCCTACAATGAGCAGTTCTTC.

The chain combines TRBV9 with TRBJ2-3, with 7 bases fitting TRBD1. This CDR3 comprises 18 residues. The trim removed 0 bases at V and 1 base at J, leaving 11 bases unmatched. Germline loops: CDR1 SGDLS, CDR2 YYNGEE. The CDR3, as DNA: TGTGCCAGCAGCGTAGCCCAAGCCCTCACAGGGGGCACAGATACGCAGTATTTT. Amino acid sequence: CASSVAQALTGGTDTQYF.

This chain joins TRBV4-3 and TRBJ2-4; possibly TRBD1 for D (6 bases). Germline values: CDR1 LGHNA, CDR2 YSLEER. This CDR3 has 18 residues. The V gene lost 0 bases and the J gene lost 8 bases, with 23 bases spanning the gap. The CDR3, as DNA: TGCGCCAGCAGCCAAGAAAGGGGGACACTCGGTTGGAAGGACATTCAGTACTTC. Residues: CASSQERGTLGWKDIQYF.

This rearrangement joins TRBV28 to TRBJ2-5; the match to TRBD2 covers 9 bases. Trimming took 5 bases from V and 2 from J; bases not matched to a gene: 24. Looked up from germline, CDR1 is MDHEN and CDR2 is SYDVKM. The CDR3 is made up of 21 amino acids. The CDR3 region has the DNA TGTGCCAGCAGTCCGCCCACTAGCGGGCCGATTTTCCAACCCTTGCAAGAGACCCAGTACTTC. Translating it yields CASSPPTSGPIFQPLQETQYF.

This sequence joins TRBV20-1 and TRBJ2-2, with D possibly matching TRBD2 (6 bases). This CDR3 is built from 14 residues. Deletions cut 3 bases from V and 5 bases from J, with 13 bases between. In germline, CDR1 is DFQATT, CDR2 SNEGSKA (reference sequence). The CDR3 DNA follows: TGCAGTGCTAGTACGCGGGATGGTACCGGGGAGCTGTTTTTT. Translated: CSASTRDGTGELFF.

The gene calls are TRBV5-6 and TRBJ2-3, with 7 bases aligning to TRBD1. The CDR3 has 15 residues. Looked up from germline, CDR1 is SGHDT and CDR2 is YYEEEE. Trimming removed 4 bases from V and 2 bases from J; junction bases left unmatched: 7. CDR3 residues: CASSLGQTFTDTQYF. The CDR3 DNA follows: TGTGCCAGCAGCCTGGGACAGACCTTCACAGATACGCAGTATTTT.

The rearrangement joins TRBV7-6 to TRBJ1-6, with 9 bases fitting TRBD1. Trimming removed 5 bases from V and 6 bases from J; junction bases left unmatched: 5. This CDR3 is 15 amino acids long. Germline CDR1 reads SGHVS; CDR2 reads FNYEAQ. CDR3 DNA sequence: TGTGCCAGCAGCGAAGTGACAGGGGGTAATTCACCCCTCCACTTT. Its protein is CASSEVTGGNSPLHF.

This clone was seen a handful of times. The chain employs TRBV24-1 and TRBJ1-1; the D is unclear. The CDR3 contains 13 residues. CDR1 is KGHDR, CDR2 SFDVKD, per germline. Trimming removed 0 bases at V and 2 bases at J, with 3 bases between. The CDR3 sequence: CATSDLLNTEAFF. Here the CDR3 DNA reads TGTGCCACCAGTGATTTGCTAAACACTGAAGCTTTCTTT.

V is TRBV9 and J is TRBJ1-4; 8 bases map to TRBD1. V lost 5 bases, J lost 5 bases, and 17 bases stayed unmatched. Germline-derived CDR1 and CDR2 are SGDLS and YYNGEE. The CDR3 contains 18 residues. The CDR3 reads CASRATGGTLFGNEKLFF. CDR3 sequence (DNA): TGTGCCAGCAGGGCAACAGGGGGGACGCTGTTCGGGAATGAAAAACTGTTTTTT.